The T cell receptor beta chain under discussion was sequenced for a study of patients and donors after allogeneic stem cell transplantation. The germline V and J ends were trimmed by 0 bases and 4 bases, with 12 bases remaining between them. Per the germline V gene, CDR1 is SGHDN and CDR2 is FVKESK. This CDR3 is built from 15 residues. TCRdb reanalysed the RT-PCR reads using MiXCR and keeps one entry per CDR3 protein. The sample records over 350,000 distinct CDR3 sequences, approximately 16% being singletons. V is TRBV14 and J is TRBJ1-2; D is possibly TRBD1 (6 bases). Sequenced material: blood, either unsorted or a sorted T cell fraction (not recorded which). The receptor's source is a human donor who was either an allogeneic HSCT recipient or a stem cell or donor lymphocyte infusion donor (not recorded which). It is not recorded whose cells these are; they may come from a transplant donor. CDR3: CASSQERGGPYGYTF. As DNA, the CDR3 is TGTGCCAGCAGCCAAGAACGTGGGGGGCCCTATGGCTACACCTTC. Complete variable domain (other parts from reference TRBV14 and TRBJ1-2): EAGVTQFPSHSVIEKGQTVTLRCDPISGHDNLYWYRRVMGKEIKFLLHFVKESKQDESGMPNNRFLAERTGGTYSTLKVQPAELEDSGVYFCASSQERGGPYGYTFGSGTRLTVV.